Following are 24 T cell receptor beta chains from one sample sequenced in a study of T cells in Graves' hyperthyroidism and ophthalmopathy. Amplified TCR beta CDR3 regions derived from RNA transcripts. The HTBI set primed first-round TCR CDR3 RT-PCR. TCRdb passed the multiplex PCR reads through MiXCR, listing each CDR3 protein once. The sample carries 490,000 or so distinct CDR3 sequences, less than 25% recorded once. Input material: blood. The source is a woman in her sixties or seventies with Graves' ophthalmopathy.

This clonotype was recorded at least ten times. The rearrangement links TRBV30 to TRBJ2-1; D is possibly TRBD2 (5 bases). The V gene's germline CDR1 is GTSNPN and CDR2 SVGIG (reference sequence). The CDR3 loop spans 16 amino acids. Trimming shortened V by 1 base and J by 1 base, and 14 bases separated the two germline ends. The CDR3 region is CAWSGGSPGSYNEQFF. CDR3 bases: TGTGCCTGGAGTGGAGGGAGTCCCGGGTCCTACAATGAGCAGTTCTTC.

This clonotype showed up many times. V and J are TRBV3-1 and TRBJ1-2; TRBD1 might be the D (5 bases). The CDR3 is 13 amino acids. Germline CDR1 reads LGHDT; CDR2 reads YNNKEL (reference sequence). The V end was cut by 3 bases, the J end by 8 bases, with 13 bases between. The CDR3 loop is CASSQLDSEGYTF. The CDR3 DNA is TGTGCCAGCAGCCAGCTCGACAGCGAGGGCTACACCTTC.

This clonotype was seen at least ten times. The V gene is TRBV29-1, the J gene TRBJ1-1; possibly TRBD1 for D (6 bases). Germline CDR1 reads SQVTM; CDR2 reads ANQGSEA. CDR3 length: 14 residues. Trimming pared 5 bases from V and 4 bases from J, leaving 17 bases between. The CDR3 DNA reads TGCAGCGTTTCATTGGCAGGGGCCGGCACTGAAGCTTTCTTT. As protein: CSVSLAGAGTEAFF.

The chain is built from TRBV30 and TRBJ2-1, with D unresolved. V was trimmed by 3 bases and J by 0 bases, leaving 9 bases between them. Germline-derived CDR1 and CDR2 are GTSNPN and SVGIG (reference sequence). This CDR3 is built from 14 residues. CDR3: CAWSRGSSYNEQFF. The CDR3 DNA sequence: TGTGCCTGGAGCCGTGGGTCCTCCTACAATGAGCAGTTCTTC. The whole variable domain, remainder taken from reference TRBV30 and TRBJ2-1, is SQTIHQWPATLVQPVGSPLSLECTVEGTSNPNLYWYRQAAGRGLQLLFYSVGIGQISSEVPQNLSASRPQDRQFILSSKKLLLSDSGFYLCAWSRGSSYNEQFFGPGTRLTVL.

The rearrangement uses TRBV2 and TRBJ2-4; 9 bases map to TRBD2. V dropped 9 bases and J dropped 8; count of bases not matched to a gene: 14. The CDR3 spans 15 residues. The germline CDR1 and CDR2 sequences are SNHLY and FYNNEI. CDR3 nucleotide sequence: TGTGCCAGTCTGCCAGGTAGCGGGAGTATGTACATTCAGTACTTC. Its protein is CASLPGSGSMYIQYF. Drawing the rest from reference TRBV2 and TRBJ2-4, the complete variable domain is EPEVTQTPSHQVTQMGQEVILRCVPISNHLYFYWYRQILGQKVEFLVSFYNNEISEKSEIFDDQFSVERPDGSNFTLKIRSTKLEDSAMYFCASLPGSGSMYIQYFGAGTRLSVL.

This clonotype has only a few counts. J is TRBJ1-5 and V is TRBV3-1; no firm D call. The V and J ends lost 2 bases and 4 bases respectively, with 3 bases between them. This CDR3 has 12 amino acids. The germline CDR1 and CDR2 sequences are LGHDT and YNNKEL (reference sequence). CDR3 DNA: TGTGCCAGCAGCCAATGGAATCAGCCCCAGCATTTT. Translation gives CASSQWNQPQHF.

This rearrangement joins TRBV13 to TRBJ1-5; possible D gene TRBD1, 6 bases. The germline gives CDR1 PRHDT, CDR2 FYEKMQ (reference sequence). V gave up 5 bases and J gave up 2 bases, with 16 bases separating them. This CDR3 has 16 amino acids. The CDR3 loop reads CASSLGGRGGNQPQHF. The CDR3 nucleotides read TGTGCCAGCAGCCTCGGAGGGAGGGGGGGCAATCAGCCCCAGCATTTT. The whole variable domain, filled in from reference TRBV13 and TRBJ1-5, reads AAGVIQSPRHLIKEKRETATLKCYPIPRHDTVYWYQQGPGQDPQFLISFYEKMQSDKGSIPDRFSAQQFSDYHSELNMSSLELGDSALYFCASSLGGRGGNQPQHFGDGTRLSIL.

This clonotype occurred many times. The V and J genes are TRBV12-3 or TRBV12-4 and TRBJ2-2, with D possibly matching TRBD1 (7 bases). V was shortened by 2 bases and J by 5 bases, with 15 bases between the two germline ends. The CDR3 consists of 16 residues. This chain's CDR3 is CASSLRQGGGTGELFF. The CDR3 DNA reads TGTGCCAGCAGTTTAAGACAGGGAGGAGGGACCGGGGAGCTGTTTTTT.

This clonotype was counted a few times. The chain carries TRBV29-1 and TRBJ2-3; 9 nucleotides agree with TRBD2. The CDR3 has 16 residues. The V gene end was trimmed by 3 bases and the J gene end by 2 bases; junction bases not matched to a gene: 9. CDR1 and CDR2 from the germline V gene are SQVTM and ANQGSEA. This chain's CDR3 is CSVEGVVAGVTDTQYF. In nucleotides, the CDR3 is TGCAGCGTTGAGGGGGTGGTAGCGGGAGTCACAGATACGCAGTATTTT.

The chain carries TRBV19 and TRBJ2-1; 8 bases line up with TRBD2. After removal of 4 bases from V and 9 bases from J, the junction contained 11 bases not matched to a gene. CDR1 LNHDA and CDR2 SQIVND come from the germline V gene (reference sequence). The CDR3 has 15 amino acids. This CDR3 is CASSTLGTSLAEQFF. For the CDR3, the DNA is TGTGCCAGTAGTACATTGGGGACTAGTCTAGCTGAGCAGTTCTTC.

The rearrangement joins TRBV30 to TRBJ1-4; a possible D gene is TRBD1 (5 bases). CDR1 is GTSNPN, CDR2 SVGIG, per germline (reference sequence). The CDR3 sequence is 15 residues long. Between the trimmed V and J ends, which lost 3 bases and 4 bases, there was a span of 15 bases. The CDR3 bases are TGTGCCTGGAGCCCGGCAGGGCCAGGTAATGAAAAACTGTTTTTT. This codes for CAWSPAGPGNEKLFF.

The chain combines TRBV3-1 with TRBJ2-7; 10 nucleotides match TRBD2. V lost 1 base, J lost 4 bases, and 10 bases stayed unmatched. The CDR3 extends over 17 amino acids. CDR1 is LGHDT, CDR2 YNNKEL, per germline (reference sequence). The DNA for the CDR3 is TGTGCCAGCAGCCAAGTCCTAGCGGGAGTGGGTAGGTACGAGCAGTACTTC. Protein: CASSQVLAGVGRYEQYF.

The chain uses TRBV24-1 and TRBJ2-5; 10 bases are shared with TRBD2. Germline trimming cut 6 bases from V and 7 bases from J; bases unmatched to any gene: 7. From germline, CDR1 is KGHDR and CDR2 SFDVKD. This CDR3 is 14 amino acids long. CDR3 sequence (DNA): TGTGCCACCAGTCCAGCGGGAGGGCCGGGGACCCAGTACTTC. Amino acid sequence: CATSPAGGPGTQYF.

The chain links TRBV5-1 to TRBJ1-6; TRBD1 might be the D (5 bases). The CDR3 is 14 amino acids. Germline lookup yields CDR1 SGHRS and CDR2 YFSETQ. V was pared by 7 bases and J by 10 bases, with 18 bases between. CDR3 coding DNA: TGCGCCAGCTCCCCAGGGAAGGGTTGGTCACCCCTCCACTTT. Translating gives CASSPGKGWSPLHF.

This clonotype occurred a few times. V and J are TRBV6-2 or TRBV6-3 and TRBJ1-4; D is undetermined. This CDR3 is built from 12 residues. Trimming left V 8 bases short and J 3 bases short, with 7 bases between. The germline V gene has CDR1 MNHEY and CDR2 SVGEGT. The CDR3 protein is CASRGANEKLFF. In DNA, the CDR3 is TGTGCCAGCCGGGGTGCTAATGAAAAACTGTTTTTT.

CDR3 sequence: CASSYGGGYTF. The CDR3 region has the DNA TGTGCCAGCAGTTATGGAGGGGGCTACACCTTC. The chain employs TRBV6-2 or TRBV6-3 and TRBJ1-2; D gene ambiguous. The CDR3 length is 11 residues. The ends were cut back, 3 bases at V and 8 bases at J, with 7 bases in the middle. Germline V gene sequence: CDR1 MNHEY, CDR2 SVGEGT.

The CDR3 spells CAWTLGHGAFF. The CDR3 coding sequence is TGTGCCTGGACCCTGGGCCACGGAGCTTTCTTT. The chain employs TRBV30 and TRBJ1-1; no firm D call. Trimming shortened V by 4 bases and J by 10 bases, and 13 bases separated the two germline ends. This CDR3 is built from 11 residues. Per germline, CDR1 GTSNPN and CDR2 SVGIG (reference sequence).

This CDR3 is CAISESGQGFNQPQHF. CDR3 nucleotide sequence: TGTGCCATCAGTGAGTCGGGACAGGGGTTCAATCAGCCCCAGCATTTT. V usage is TRBV10-3 and J usage is TRBJ1-5; 10 bases align to TRBD1. V shed 0 bases and J 3 bases; nucleotides not matched to a gene: 2. CDR3 size: 16 residues. Germline CDR1 ENHRY, CDR2 SYGVKD.

The chain links TRBV6-1 to TRBJ1-1; D is uncertain. CDR1 and CDR2 from the germline V gene are MNHNS and SASEGT. This CDR3 is 15 amino acids long. Between the trimmed V and J ends, which lost 5 bases and 1 base, there was a span of 14 bases. CDR3 protein: CASSTVGNRNTEAFF. As DNA, the CDR3 is TGTGCCAGCAGTACCGTCGGGAATAGGAACACTGAAGCTTTCTTT.

A few counts support this clonotype. The chain joins TRBV3-1 to TRBJ2-3; D is undetermined. The V gene's germline CDR1 is LGHDT and CDR2 YNNKEL (reference sequence). V was pared by 1 base and J by 3 bases, with 8 bases between. The CDR3 runs 14 residues. For the CDR3, the DNA is TGTGCCAGCAGCCAAGGGGGTCAAACAGATACGCAGTATTTT. Translation: CASSQGGQTDTQYF.

The V gene is TRBV6-5, the J gene TRBJ2-7, with D possibly TRBD1 on 6 matching bases. Germline CDR1 MNHEY, CDR2 SVGAGI. The V end lost 0 bases, the J end lost 7 bases, and 13 bases lay between the germline ends. This CDR3 is built from 14 residues. CDR3 sequence: CASSYSRGEREQYF. DNA for the CDR3: TGTGCCAGCAGTTACTCCAGGGGAGAGAGGGAGCAGTACTTC.

This chain joins TRBV3-1 and TRBJ1-2, with D uncertain. Trimming removed 4 bases from V and 3 bases from J, with 12 bases in between. The germline V gene has CDR1 LGHDT and CDR2 YNNKEL (reference sequence). The CDR3 runs to 14 residues. The CDR3 DNA is TGTGCCAGCAGCCGAGGATCCACAGACTATGGCTACACCTTC. Protein sequence: CASSRGSTDYGYTF.

The chain links TRBV5-6 to TRBJ2-7; 7 positions match TRBD1. The CDR3 runs 15 residues. Losses at the gene ends were 2 bases for V and 2 bases for J; bases not matched to a gene: 7. CDR1 and CDR2 from the germline V gene are SGHDT and YYEEEE. This CDR3 is CASSLERDRPYEQYF. CDR3 coding DNA: TGTGCCAGCAGCTTAGAACGGGACAGACCCTACGAGCAGTACTTC.

The CDR3 sequence: CASSVPGFWNEQFF. The CDR3 nucleotides read TGTGCCAGCAGTGTGCCGGGGTTTTGGAATGAGCAGTTCTTC. This chain connects TRBV27 to TRBJ2-1, with D perhaps TRBD2 (5 bases). Germline V gene sequence: CDR1 MNHEY, CDR2 SMNVEV (reference sequence). The CDR3 has 14 residues. The V end was cut by 5 bases, the J end by 7 bases, with 15 bases between.